The 5 T cell receptor beta chains in this list originate from one sample, sequenced in a study of OX40 agonist ivuxolimab in advanced cancers. Only in-frame clones appear in the TCRdb table, and some are missing; sequencing was by immunoSEQ multiplex PCR. The sample includes 30,000 to 45,000 clones, 80% to 85% of them seen just once. The sample was CD4+ or CD8+ T cells sorted from blood, taken in a trial of the OX40 agonist ivuxolimab. The receptor source for this set is an adult with an advanced solid tumor such as melanoma, head and neck, liver or kidney cancer.

The gene calls are TRBV7-9 and TRBJ1-1; D is perhaps TRBD1 (6 bases). V was shortened by 1 base and J by 10 bases, with 19 bases between the two germline ends. This CDR3 comprises 15 residues. CDR1 and CDR2 from the germline V gene are SEHNR and FQNEAQ (reference sequence). CDR3 sequence: CASSLEGAGASLAFF. The CDR3 DNA reads as TGTGCCAGCAGCTTAGAAGGGGCAGGGGCAAGTCTAGCTTTCTTT.

This chain connects TRBV2 to TRBJ2-2; D might be TRBD2 (5 bases). This CDR3 region has 13 residues. Deletions cut 6 bases from V and 5 bases from J, with 10 bases between. Germline loops: CDR1 SNHLY, CDR2 FYNNEI. The CDR3 reads CASRPRVTGELFF. The CDR3 coding sequence is TGTGCCAGCAGACCGAGGGTAACCGGGGAGCTGTTTTTT.

The DNA of the CDR3 is TGTGCCAGCCTACAGAGCTCCTATAATTCACCCCTCCACTTT. Amino acids: CASLQSSYNSPLHF. The J gene is TRBJ1-6, the V gene TRBV2; D gene uncertain. Germline CDR1 and CDR2: SNHLY and FYNNEI. This CDR3 region has 14 residues. The germline V and J ends were trimmed by 8 bases and 0 bases, with 8 bases remaining between them.

The chain employs TRBV30 and TRBJ2-1; D gene ambiguous. The CDR3 loop spans 11 amino acids. Germline-derived CDR1 and CDR2 are GTSNPN and SVGIG (reference sequence). CDR3 nucleotides: TGTGTTTCCTACAGCGACAATGAGCAGTTCTTC. Residues: CVSYSDNEQFF.

The genes are TRBV6-5 and TRBJ1-2, with D unclear. V gave up 6 bases and J gave up 4 bases, with 15 bases separating them. CDR1 and CDR2 from the germline V gene are MNHEY and SVGAGI. The CDR3 runs to 14 residues. The CDR3 reads CASRNGGSAYGYTF. In DNA form, the CDR3 reads TGTGCCAGCAGGAACGGAGGGAGCGCCTATGGCTACACCTTC.